This T cell receptor (beta chain) stems from a study of T cells after yellow fever vaccination. Making TCR cDNA involved 5'RACE template switching, which added UMIs and a universal primer site. TCRdb reprocessed the 5' RACE reads via MiXCR and lists one record per CDR3 protein. This sample has 300,000 to 400,000 distinct CDR3 sequences, with approximately 6% found just once. Germline-derived CDR1 and CDR2 are SQVTM and ANQGSEA. The CDR3 is 16 residues long. V dropped 4 bases and J dropped 0 bases, with 13 bases sitting between them. Comment on this clonotype: Its cognate antigen is unknown.

General observations from the study: Boosting was followed by the reappearance of most primary-vaccination clones (approximately 97% CD4, 85% to 90% CD8).

The V gene is TRBV29-1, the J gene TRBJ2-6, with unresolved D. The TCR was taken from a man between 25 and 39 years old who received the YFV17D yellow fever vaccine. Sequencing used PBMCs, obtained 5 days after the yellow fever booster vaccination. For the CDR3, the DNA is TGCAGCGTTGGAGATCCTGAGGACTCTGGGGCCAACGTCCTGACTTTC. Its protein is CSVGDPEDSGANVLTF. Full variable domain (missing parts from reference TRBV29-1 and TRBJ2-6): SAVISQKPSRDICQRGTSLTIQCQVDSQVTMMFWYRQQPGQSLTLIATANQGSEATYESGFVIDKFPISRPNLTFSTLTVSNMSPEDSSIYLCSVGDPEDSGANVLTFGAGSRLTVL.